These 30 T cell receptor beta chains share one sample of origin, sequenced in a study of beta chain features in type 1 diabetes. Of the isolated RNA, all was reverse transcribed, and so the sequenced material was expressed TCRB transcripts. Sequencing was performed with immunoSEQ multiplex PCR; in TCRdb, only in-frame clones are kept and a portion is missing. In the table there are fewer than 650,000 clones, 15% of which are singletons. The material sequenced was naive CD4+ T cells from blood. The receptor set was obtained from a man younger than 35 in good health.

This clone was observed a few times. This sequence joins TRBV28 and TRBJ2-6, with D hard to call. Trimming pared 4 bases from V and 0 bases from J, leaving 7 bases between. The CDR3 is 15 amino acids. Germline loops: CDR1 MDHEN, CDR2 SYDVKM. CDR3 sequence reads: CASSSLPSGANVLTF. Written as DNA, the CDR3 is TGTGCCAGCAGTTCCCTCCCCTCTGGGGCCAACGTCCTGACTTTC.

Only a few counts were recorded for this clone. Other DNA variants within this sample encode the same CDR3. This sequence joins TRBV9 and TRBJ1-2, with a tentative D call TRBD1 (5 bases). Trimming removed 2 bases at V and 1 base at J, with 9 bases between. The CDR3 covers 14 residues. In germline, CDR1 is SGDLS, CDR2 YYNGEE. The CDR3 loop is CASSVGTVNYGYTF. CDR3 nucleotides: TGTGCCAGCAGCGTCGGGACGGTTAACTATGGCTACACCTTC.

This chain links TRBV7-2 with TRBJ2-5; the D is unclear. Trimming stripped 0 bases from V and 7 bases from J, with 3 bases between. Germline CDR1 is SGHTA and CDR2 is FQGNSA. The length of the CDR3 is 11 residues. The CDR3 region has the DNA TGTGCCAGCAGCTTAGCCGGGACCCAGTACTTC. As protein: CASSLAGTQYF.

The chain has TRBV2 and TRBJ2-7, with D tentatively TRBD1 (6 bases). CDR1 and CDR2 from the germline V gene are SNHLY and FYNNEI. The CDR3 is 11 residues long. CDR3 sequence: CATGKIDEQYF. DNA of the CDR3: TGTGCTACAGGGAAGATTGACGAGCAGTACTTC.

The V gene is TRBV6-5, the J gene TRBJ2-5, with TRBD2 identical over 12 bases. V dropped 5 bases and J dropped 5; count of bases not matched to a gene: 6. CDR1 is MNHEY and CDR2 is SVGAGI in the germline V gene. The CDR3 has 15 residues. CDR3 in amino acids: CASSRTSGTRETQYF. The DNA for the CDR3 is TGTGCCAGCAGTCGGACTAGCGGGACTCGGGAGACCCAGTACTTC.

This clone was picked up a small number of times. The chain recombines TRBV9 with TRBJ1-4; D call uncertain. The CDR3 has 16 residues. CDR1 and CDR2 from the germline V gene are SGDLS and YYNGEE. Trimming pared 3 bases from V and 10 bases from J, leaving 22 bases between. The CDR3, as DNA: TGTGCCAGCAGCGGGAGTTCTGGGCCTCCTAAGGGAAAACTGTTTTTT. Translation: CASSGSSGPPKGKLFF.

The V and J genes are TRBV11-2 and TRBJ1-1; the D is unclear. Germline CDR1 is SGHAT and CDR2 is FQNNGV. The CDR3 covers 13 residues. V gave up 2 bases and J gave up 11 bases, with 15 bases separating them. CDR3 sequence reads: CASSLKFGTGAFF. The CDR3 bases are TGTGCCAGCAGCTTAAAGTTTGGAACCGGGGCTTTCTTT.

This clone was counted a few times. V usage is TRBV18 and J usage is TRBJ2-3; the match to TRBD1 covers 9 bases. The CDR3 extends over 15 amino acids. The V and J ends lost 3 bases and 2 bases, in that order; junction bases with no gene match: 3. Per germline, CDR1 KGHSH and CDR2 LQKENI. CDR3 nucleotide sequence: TGTGCCAGCTCACCTAGGGACAGGGCCACAGATACGCAGTATTTT. Its protein product is CASSPRDRATDTQYF. The complete variable domain, with remaining parts taken from reference TRBV18 and TRBJ2-3, reads NAGVMQNPRHLVRRRGQEARLRCSPMKGHSHVYWYRQLPEEGLKFMVYLQKENIIDESGMPKERFSAEFPKEGPSILRIQQVVRGDSAAYFCASSPRDRATDTQYFGPGTRLTVL.

A few counts support this clone. The V gene is TRBV4-2, the J gene TRBJ1-1; 9 nucleotides line up with TRBD1. The CDR3 runs 15 residues. Germline lookup yields CDR1 LGHNA and CDR2 YNFKEQ. V was pared by 5 bases and J by 3 bases, with 7 bases of the junction left unmatched. The CDR3 DNA follows: TGTGCCAGCAGCTTGGACAGGGGAGGGGACACTGAAGCTTTCTTT. It is translated as CASSLDRGGDTEAFF.

This clone was seen only a few times. This chain uses TRBV5-4 with TRBJ2-2, with D unclear. Germline-derived CDR1 and CDR2 are SGHNT and YYREEE (reference sequence). V lost 1 base, J lost 4 bases, and 11 bases lay in between. The CDR3 is 15 amino acids. The CDR3 nucleotides are TGTGCCAGCAGCTTGTTTTCCGAGACCACCGGGGAGCTGTTTTTT. The encoded protein is CASSLFSETTGELFF.

This sequence joins TRBV7-2 and TRBJ2-5; D is perhaps TRBD2 (5 bases). Trimming removed 2 bases from V and 5 bases from J, with 12 bases in between. This CDR3 is 14 amino acids long. Germline-derived CDR1 and CDR2 are SGHTA and FQGNSA. The CDR3 nucleotides read TGTGCCAGCAGCTTAAGGCGGGTATGGGAGACCCAGTACTTC. This gives the protein CASSLRRVWETQYF.

The gene calls are TRBV9 and TRBJ2-7, with D perhaps TRBD1 or TRBD2 (5 bases each). Germline assignment: CDR1 SGDLS and CDR2 YYNGEE. V lost 3 bases to trimming and J lost 9 bases, with 10 bases between them. This CDR3 comprises 11 residues. CDR3 sequence (DNA): TGTGCCAGCAGCGGGGACCTCGGGCAGTACTTC. Translating it yields CASSGDLGQYF.

This chain uses TRBV27 with TRBJ2-3, with 7 bases aligning to TRBD2. The V and J ends lost 6 bases and 3 bases, in that order; junction bases with no gene match: 6. Germline CDR1 is MNHEY and CDR2 is SMNVEV (reference sequence). CDR3 size: 14 residues. The CDR3 coding sequence is TGTGCCAGCAGCTCCCAGCGGGGAACAGATACGCAGTATTTT. Translated: CASSSQRGTDTQYF.

The rearrangement uses TRBV6-5 and TRBJ2-5; either TRBD1 or TRBD2 may fit D (6 bases each). CDR1 and CDR2 (germline): MNHEY, SVGAGI. The CDR3 loop spans 16 amino acids. Trimming took 0 bases from V and 1 from J, leaving 12 bases between them. In DNA, the CDR3 is TGTGCCAGCAGTTACTCGGGGGGCGCTGGCCAAGAGACCCAGTACTTC. Translation gives CASSYSGGAGQETQYF.

This clone was seen a handful of times. This chain joins TRBV21-1 and TRBJ2-5; no DNA check was done on the table's D call, TRBD2. The J call is doubtful: the DNA matches TRBJ2-7 better. TRBV21-1 is reported as a pseudogene. This CDR3 is 14 amino acids long. CDR3 bases: TGTGCCAGCCCCGAGGGCCGGAGCTCCTACGAGCAGTACTTC. Protein: CASPEGRSSYEQYF.

This clone was counted only a few times. The chain combines TRBV7-9 with TRBJ1-5; D might be TRBD1 (5 bases). CDR1 and CDR2 (germline): SEHNR, FQNEAQ (reference sequence). This CDR3 has 19 residues. V lost 3 bases to trimming and J lost 1 base, with 22 bases between them. In nucleotides, the CDR3 is TGTGCCAGCAGCTTCGATACCGTAGACAGAATGAGGAGCAATCAGCCCCAGCATTTT. It is translated as CASSFDTVDRMRSNQPQHF.

This rearrangement joins TRBV7-8 to TRBJ2-7, with 9 positions matching TRBD1. From germline, CDR1 is SGHVS and CDR2 FQNEAQ. The CDR3 runs 17 residues. V was pared by 3 bases and J by 0 bases, with 9 bases of the junction left unmatched. In nucleotides, the CDR3 is TGTGCCAGCAGCTTCACAGGGGGCGCAAGGTTCTCCTACGAGCAGTACTTC. Translating it yields CASSFTGGARFSYEQYF.

V and J are TRBV29-1 and TRBJ2-7, with D uncertain. Looked up from germline, CDR1 is SQVTM and CDR2 is ANQGSEA. V was shortened by 5 bases and J by 0 bases, with 8 bases between the two germline ends. The CDR3 is 12 amino acids. The CDR3 protein is CSVRLPSYEQYF. The CDR3 region has the DNA TGCAGCGTTAGACTGCCCTCCTACGAGCAGTACTTC.

V gene TRBV19 combines with J gene TRBJ2-1, with TRBD2 matching over 7 bases. With V trimmed by 6 bases and J by 12 bases, 17 bases remained unmatched. The CDR3 loop spans 15 amino acids. Germline CDR1 and CDR2: LNHDA and SQIVND (reference sequence). The CDR3 bases are TGTGCCAGTAGCCCATCTAGCGGTGACTACCCGTTGCAGTTCTTC. It encodes CASSPSSGDYPLQFF.

This clone showed up just a few times. This sequence joins TRBV7-9 and TRBJ1-1; perhaps TRBD1 as D (6 bases). The CDR3 has 14 amino acids. Trimming pared 2 bases from V and 4 bases from J, leaving 11 bases between. Germline lookup yields CDR1 SEHNR and CDR2 FQNEAQ (reference sequence). The CDR3 DNA reads as TGTGCCAGCAGCTTAAATACAGGGCCCACTGAAGCTTTCTTT. Amino acid sequence: CASSLNTGPTEAFF.

The CDR3 DNA is TGTGCGCGGGGGACTCTTGGCAATCAGCCCCAGCATTTT. Translation gives CARGTLGNQPQHF. V is TRBV2 and J is TRBJ1-5, with TRBD1 as a possible D gene (5 bases). Germline V lookup: CDR1 SNHLY, CDR2 FYNNEI. The CDR3 runs 13 residues.

The J gene is TRBJ1-3, the V gene TRBV7-9, with 7 bases matching TRBD1. The V gene end was trimmed by 5 bases and the J gene end by 0 bases; junction bases not matched to a gene: 4. The CDR3 has 15 residues. CDR1 and CDR2 (germline): SEHNR, FQNEAQ (reference sequence). This chain's CDR3 is CASSPDRNSGNTIYF. Written as DNA, the CDR3 is TGTGCCAGCAGCCCGGACAGGAACTCTGGAAACACCATATATTTT. Together with reference TRBV7-9 and TRBJ1-3, the CDR3 gives the full variable domain: DTGVSQNPRHKITKRGQNVTFRCDPISEHNRLYWYRQTLGQGPEFLTYFQNEAQLEKSRLLSDRFSAERPKGSFSTLEIQRTEQGDSAMYLCASSPDRNSGNTIYFGEGSWLTVV.

This clone was seen a handful of times. The chain employs TRBV5-4 and TRBJ2-1, with D unclear. CDR1 SGHNT and CDR2 YYREEE come from the germline V gene (reference sequence). This CDR3 has 14 amino acids. The V gene lost 1 base and the J gene lost 3 bases, with 8 bases spanning the gap. Written as DNA, the CDR3 is TGTGCCAGCAGCTTGCCGGAGAACTACAATGAGCAGTTCTTC. Its translation: CASSLPENYNEQFF.

This clone was detected a few times. The chain recombines TRBV4-3 with TRBJ2-7; no definite D call. Germline assignment: CDR1 LGHNA and CDR2 YSLEER. The CDR3 loop spans 14 amino acids. V was pared by 0 bases and J by 1 base, with 7 bases between. This CDR3 is CASSQEKVSYEQYF. The CDR3 DNA follows: TGCGCCAGCAGCCAAGAAAAAGTTTCCTACGAGCAGTACTTC.

This chain connects TRBV6-5 to TRBJ2-7; D is uncertain. This CDR3 has 16 amino acids. Germline values: CDR1 MNHEY, CDR2 SVGAGI. Trimming pared 4 bases from V and 1 base from J, leaving 17 bases between. CDR3 loop: CASSSAHWTVSYEQYF. The CDR3 DNA follows: TGTGCCAGCAGTTCCGCCCATTGGACGGTTTCCTACGAGCAGTACTTC.

The V call is TRBV6-6, the J call TRBJ2-6, with D tentatively TRBD2 (6 bases). Germline CDR1 MNHNY, CDR2 SVGAGI (reference sequence). V gave up 3 bases and J gave up 4 bases, with 13 bases separating them. The CDR3 loop spans 16 amino acids. CDR3 DNA sequence: TGTGCCAGCAGTTATATTGGAGGGCCCGGGGCCAACGTCCTGACTTTC. Residues: CASSYIGGPGANVLTF.

The gene calls are TRBV5-1 and TRBJ1-2, with D uncertain. The V gene's germline CDR1 is SGHRS and CDR2 YFSETQ. The length of the CDR3 is 15 residues. V lost 4 bases and J lost 2, with 15 bases in between. CDR3 bases: TGCGCCAGCAGCCCCTCCTCGACTCAGAACTATGGCTACACCTTC. It translates to CASSPSSTQNYGYTF.

As concerns this clone: This sample also contains other DNA sequences that code for the same CDR3. V gene TRBV30 combines with J gene TRBJ1-2, with D unresolved. Germline V gene data show CDR1 as GTSNPN and CDR2 as SVGIG (reference sequence). The CDR3 has 12 amino acids. Trimming cost V 0 bases and J 7 bases, with 9 bases left between them. Here the CDR3 DNA reads TGTGCCTGGAGTGTGGGAGGGCCTGGCTACACCTTC. Translating gives CAWSVGGPGYTF.

This clone has only one observation. The chain combines TRBV4-1 with TRBJ2-7; D gene ambiguous. This CDR3 comprises 15 residues. Trimming took off 1 base at V and 3 bases at J, with 13 bases between the two ends. CDR1 is MGHRA, CDR2 YSYEKL, per germline. The CDR3 bases are TGCGCCAGCAGCCAAGGGGTGAGCAGTTACTACGAGCAGTACTTC. Translating gives CASSQGVSSYYEQYF.

The chain couples TRBV28 to TRBJ2-3, with 7 positions matching TRBD2. Per the germline V gene, CDR1 is MDHEN and CDR2 is SYDVKM. The CDR3 is made up of 15 amino acids. After removal of 3 bases from V and 5 bases from J, the junction contained 8 bases not matched to a gene. The chain's CDR3 is CASSFPGGGVDTQYF. CDR3 coding DNA: TGTGCCAGCAGTTTCCCCGGGGGAGGGGTAGATACGCAGTATTTT.